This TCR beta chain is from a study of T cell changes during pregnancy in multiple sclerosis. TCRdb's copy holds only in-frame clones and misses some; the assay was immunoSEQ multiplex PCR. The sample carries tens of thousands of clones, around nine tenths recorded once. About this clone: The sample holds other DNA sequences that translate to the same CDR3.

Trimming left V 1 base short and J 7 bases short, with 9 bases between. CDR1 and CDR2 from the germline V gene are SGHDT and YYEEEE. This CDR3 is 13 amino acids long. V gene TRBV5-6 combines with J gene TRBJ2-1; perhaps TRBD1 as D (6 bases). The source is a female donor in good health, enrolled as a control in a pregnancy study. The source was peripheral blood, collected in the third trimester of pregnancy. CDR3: CASSLPQGNEQFF. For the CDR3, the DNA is TGTGCCAGCAGCTTGCCTCAGGGGAATGAGCAGTTCTTC.